This TCR beta chain stems from a study of identical twins. Germline CDR1 is SGDLS and CDR2 is YYNGEE. Trimming pared 2 bases from V and 0 bases from J, leaving 16 bases between. The CDR3 covers 17 residues. This clonotype was found a few times. MiXCR, run by TCRdb on the 5' RACE reads, gives a single entry per CDR3 protein. The sample contains about 190,000 distinct CDR3 sequences, less than 20% of which appear only once. These same records also appear under a second study, on T cells expressing NK-cell markers. That report adds: Sorted CD3+CD56+NKG2C+, CD3+CD56+NKG2C- and CD3+CD56-NKG2C+ T cells supplied TCR beta repertoires.

This sequence joins TRBV9 and TRBJ2-3; weak D call: TRBD2 (5 bases). The specimen was CD8+ T cells sorted from blood. The receptor's source is a woman in her late teens or twenties in good health. This CDR3 reads CASSVYLSGTSTDTQYF. In DNA, the CDR3 is TGTGCCAGCAGCGTGTACCTCAGCGGAACCAGCACAGATACGCAGTATTTT.